This TCR beta chain was identified in a study of blood T cell repertoires in COVID-19. Study-wide background: Sites in the United States, Italy and Spain provided acute and convalescent COVID-19 samples. The analysed material was cDNA or gDNA that came from T cells, B-cell-depleted T cells, or PBMCs.

Germline CDR1 reads KGHSH; CDR2 reads LQKENI. With 3 bases removed from V and 2 bases from J, the gap between germline ends came to 11 bases. The CDR3 contains 14 residues. Methods used by the authors: Reference gene primer amplification in the assay estimated nucleated cell counts. Generated by immunoSEQ multiplex PCR, the TCRdb table keeps only in-frame clones and is missing some. Clone size and V and J calls were adopted from that table, with D and trimming inferred from the DNA. The table lists about 260,000 clones, 88% of them singletons. J is TRBJ2-7 and V is TRBV18, with D perhaps matching TRBD2 (6 bases). The source of this sequence is a man between 60 and 75 years old who had recovered from COVID-19. Sequenced: peripheral blood. The CDR3 spells CASSPPGVPYEQYF. Here the CDR3 DNA reads TGTGCCAGCTCACCCCCGGGGGTCCCCTACGAGCAGTACTTC. Full variable domain (missing parts from reference TRBV18 and TRBJ2-7): NAGVMQNPRHLVRRRGQEARLRCSPMKGHSHVYWYRQLPEEGLKFMVYLQKENIIDESGMPKERFSAEFPKEGPSILRIQQVVRGDSAAYFCASSPPGVPYEQYFGPGTRLTVT.